The 2 T cell receptor beta chains presented below share a single source sample, sequenced in a study of CD8 T cells in ankylosing spondylitis. TCRdb re-derived calls from the 5' RACE reads in MiXCR, one entry per CDR3 protein. This table has some 130,000 distinct CDR3 sequences, 9.5% to 12% appearing once. The sample was blood, either unsorted or a sorted T cell fraction (not recorded which). Receptors were obtained from a female donor with ankylosing spondylitis or in good health (not recorded which).

This clonotype was observed at least ten times. V is TRBV5-1 and J is TRBJ1-2; D is uncertain. V was cut by 0 bases and J by 5 bases, with 5 bases left in between. The V gene's germline CDR1 is SGHRS and CDR2 YFSETQ. This CDR3 is 12 amino acids long. The CDR3 reads CASSLGGYGYTF. The CDR3 DNA reads TGCGCCAGCAGCTTGGGAGGGTATGGCTACACCTTC.

This clonotype appeared many times. The rearrangement uses TRBV5-1 and TRBJ2-5; D may be TRBD2 (5 bases). V was trimmed by 0 bases and J by 7 bases, leaving 10 bases between them. The CDR3 spans 13 residues. Germline values: CDR1 SGHRS, CDR2 YFSETQ. Written as DNA, the CDR3 is TGCGCCAGCAGCTTGGCCGAGAGCGGGACCCAGTACTTC. Protein sequence: CASSLAESGTQYF.